The present T cell receptor beta chain was sequenced within a study of T cells after posttransplantation cyclophosphamide. Study conclusions and caveats: TRB overlap between skin or GI tissue T cells and blood was limited.

Ten or more counts support this clone. Its matching antigen is unknown. Generated by immunoSEQ multiplex PCR, the TCRdb table keeps only in-frame clones and is missing some. Observed in the sample are nearly 25,000 clones, none of them singletons. Germline CDR1 is WNHNN and CDR2 is SYGVQD (reference sequence). The CDR3 totals 15 residues. V trimming: 3 bases; J trimming: 6 bases; junction bases outside the gene matches: 5. Peripheral blood was collected from the related graft donor on the marrow donation day. Source material: PBMCs. V usage is TRBV10-1 and J usage is TRBJ2-1, with TRBD2 matching 10 bases. This clonotype was sampled from a woman aged 45-65 years in good health, CMV-negative, and a related stem cell transplant donor. The DNA of the CDR3 is TGCGCCAGCAGTGACCCACGGACTAGCGGCAATGAGCAGTTCTTC. Its translation is CASSDPRTSGNEQFF.